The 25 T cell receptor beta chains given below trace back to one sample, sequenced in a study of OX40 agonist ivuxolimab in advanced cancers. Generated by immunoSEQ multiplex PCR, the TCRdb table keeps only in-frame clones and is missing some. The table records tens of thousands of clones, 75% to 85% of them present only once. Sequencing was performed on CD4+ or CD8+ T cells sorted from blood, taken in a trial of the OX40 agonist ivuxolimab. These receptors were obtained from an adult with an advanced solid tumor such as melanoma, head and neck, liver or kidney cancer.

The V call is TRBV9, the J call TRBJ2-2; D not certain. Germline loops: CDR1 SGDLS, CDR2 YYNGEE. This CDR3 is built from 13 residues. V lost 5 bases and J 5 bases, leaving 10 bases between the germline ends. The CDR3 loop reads CASRQGRTGELFF. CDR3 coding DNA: TGTGCCAGCAGGCAAGGGCGGACCGGGGAGCTGTTTTTT.

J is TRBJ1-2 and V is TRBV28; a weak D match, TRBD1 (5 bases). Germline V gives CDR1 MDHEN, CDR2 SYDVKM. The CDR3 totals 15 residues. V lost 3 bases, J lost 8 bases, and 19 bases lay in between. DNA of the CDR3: TGTGCCAGCAGTTTTCGGGGCACTTTTAGTAAGGGCTACACCTTC. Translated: CASSFRGTFSKGYTF.

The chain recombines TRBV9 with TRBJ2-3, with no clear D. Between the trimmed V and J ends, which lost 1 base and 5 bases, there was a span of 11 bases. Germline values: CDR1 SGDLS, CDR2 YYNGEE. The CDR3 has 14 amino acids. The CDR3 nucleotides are TGTGCCAGCAGCGTAAGAGACGCAATAGATACGCAGTATTTT. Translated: CASSVRDAIDTQYF.

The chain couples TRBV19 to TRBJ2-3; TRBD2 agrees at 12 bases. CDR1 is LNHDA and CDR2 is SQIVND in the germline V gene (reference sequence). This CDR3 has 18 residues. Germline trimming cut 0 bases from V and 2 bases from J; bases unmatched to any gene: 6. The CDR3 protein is CASSIEQGLAGFTDTQYF. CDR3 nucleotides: TGTGCCAGTAGTATAGAACAAGGACTAGCGGGGTTCACAGATACGCAGTATTTT.

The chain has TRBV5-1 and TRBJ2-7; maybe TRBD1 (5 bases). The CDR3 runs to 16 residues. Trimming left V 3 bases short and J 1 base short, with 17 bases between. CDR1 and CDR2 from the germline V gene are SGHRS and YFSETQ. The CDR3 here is CASSSFQGFQSYEQYF. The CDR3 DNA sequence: TGCGCCAGCAGCTCGTTCCAGGGATTCCAATCCTACGAGCAGTACTTC.

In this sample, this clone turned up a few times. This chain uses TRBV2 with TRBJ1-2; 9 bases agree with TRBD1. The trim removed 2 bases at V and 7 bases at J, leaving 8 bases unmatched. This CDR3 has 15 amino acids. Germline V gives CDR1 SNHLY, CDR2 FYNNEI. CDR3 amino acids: CASSESRGQGRGYTF. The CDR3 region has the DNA TGTGCCAGCAGTGAATCTCGGGGACAGGGTCGTGGCTACACCTTC.

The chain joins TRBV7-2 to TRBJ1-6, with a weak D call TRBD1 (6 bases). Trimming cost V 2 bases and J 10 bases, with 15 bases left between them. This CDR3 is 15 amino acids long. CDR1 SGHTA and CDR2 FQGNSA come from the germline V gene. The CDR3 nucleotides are TGTGCCAGCAGCTTATATGGATCACAGGGCTCACCCCTCCACTTT. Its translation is CASSLYGSQGSPLHF.

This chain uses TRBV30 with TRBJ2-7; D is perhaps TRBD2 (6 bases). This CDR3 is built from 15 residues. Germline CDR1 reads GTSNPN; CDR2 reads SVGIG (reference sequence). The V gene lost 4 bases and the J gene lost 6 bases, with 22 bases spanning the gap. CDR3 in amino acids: CAWIARDPTGGEQYF. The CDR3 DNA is TGTGCCTGGATCGCCCGGGACCCTACCGGGGGCGAGCAGTACTTC.

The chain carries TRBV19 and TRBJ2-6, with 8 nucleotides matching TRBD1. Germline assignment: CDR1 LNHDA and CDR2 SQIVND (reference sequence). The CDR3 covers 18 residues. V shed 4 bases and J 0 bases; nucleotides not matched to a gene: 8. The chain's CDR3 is CASSSPGQEDSGANVLTF. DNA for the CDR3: TGTGCCAGTAGTAGTCCGGGACAGGAGGACTCTGGGGCCAACGTCCTGACTTTC.

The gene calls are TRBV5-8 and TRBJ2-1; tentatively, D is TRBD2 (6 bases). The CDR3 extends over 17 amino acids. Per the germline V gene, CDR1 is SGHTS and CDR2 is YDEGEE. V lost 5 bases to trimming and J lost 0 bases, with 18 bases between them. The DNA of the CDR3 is TGTGCCAGCAGTTCGGGAGTCTCGAGTCTCTCCTACAATGAGCAGTTCTTC. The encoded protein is CASSSGVSSLSYNEQFF.

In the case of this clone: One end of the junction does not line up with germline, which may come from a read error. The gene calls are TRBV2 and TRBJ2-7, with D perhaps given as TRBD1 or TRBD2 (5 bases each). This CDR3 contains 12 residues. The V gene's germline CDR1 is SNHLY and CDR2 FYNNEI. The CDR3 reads CASSEGTPLGLF. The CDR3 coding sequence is TGTGCCAGCAGTGAAGGGACTCCGTTGGGGCTCTTC.

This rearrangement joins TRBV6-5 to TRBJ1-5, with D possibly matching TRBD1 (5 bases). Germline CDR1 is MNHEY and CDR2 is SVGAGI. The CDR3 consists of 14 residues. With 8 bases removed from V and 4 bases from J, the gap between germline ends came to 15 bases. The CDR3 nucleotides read TGTGCCAGCCTCGTCGGGGGACTAAATCAGCCCCAGCATTTT. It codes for CASLVGGLNQPQHF.

CDR3 sequence: CASTRGWGRNQPQHF. The CDR3 DNA follows: TGTGCCAGCACCCGTGGGTGGGGCCGGAATCAGCCCCAGCATTTT. This chain joins TRBV19 and TRBJ1-5, with D perhaps TRBD1 (5 bases). Between the trimmed V and J ends, which lost 9 bases and 4 bases, there was a span of 19 bases. This CDR3 spans 15 amino acids. Germline V gene lookup returns CDR1 LNHDA and CDR2 SQIVND (reference sequence).

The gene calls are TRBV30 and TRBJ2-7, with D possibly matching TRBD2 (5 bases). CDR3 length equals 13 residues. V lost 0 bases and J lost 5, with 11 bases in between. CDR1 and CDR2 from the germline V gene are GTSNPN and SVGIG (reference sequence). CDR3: CAWSVGVWDEQYF. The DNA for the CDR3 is TGTGCCTGGAGTGTCGGGGTTTGGGACGAGCAGTACTTC.

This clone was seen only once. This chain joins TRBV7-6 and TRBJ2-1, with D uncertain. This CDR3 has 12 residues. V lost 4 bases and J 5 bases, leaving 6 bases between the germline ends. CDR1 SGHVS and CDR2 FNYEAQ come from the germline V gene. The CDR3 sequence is CASSSLDNEQFF. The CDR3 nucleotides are TGTGCCAGCAGCTCCTTAGACAATGAGCAGTTCTTC. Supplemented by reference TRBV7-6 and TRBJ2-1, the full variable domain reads GAGVSQSPRYKVTKRGQDVALRCDPISGHVSLYWYRQALGQGPEFLTYFNYEAQQDKSGLPNDRFSAERPEGSISTLTIQRTEQRDSAMYRCASSSLDNEQFFGPGTRLTVL.

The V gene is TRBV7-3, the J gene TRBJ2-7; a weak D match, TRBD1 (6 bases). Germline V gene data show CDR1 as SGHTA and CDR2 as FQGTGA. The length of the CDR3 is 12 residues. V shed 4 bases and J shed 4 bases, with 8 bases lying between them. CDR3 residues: CASSYRVYEQYF. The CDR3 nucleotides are TGTGCCAGCAGCTACAGGGTGTACGAGCAGTACTTC. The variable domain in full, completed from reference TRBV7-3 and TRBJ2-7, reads GAGVSQTPSNKVTEKGKYVELRCDPISGHTALYWYRQSLGQGPEFLIYFQGTGAADDSGLPNDRFFAVRPEGSVSTLKIQRTERGDSAVYLCASSYRVYEQYFGPGTRLTVT.

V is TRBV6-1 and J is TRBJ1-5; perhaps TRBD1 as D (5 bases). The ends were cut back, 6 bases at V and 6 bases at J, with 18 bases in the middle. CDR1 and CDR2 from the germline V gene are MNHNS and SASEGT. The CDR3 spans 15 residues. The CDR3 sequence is CASSSNSGGGQPQHF. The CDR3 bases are TGTGCCAGCAGCTCTAACTCCGGGGGAGGTCAGCCCCAGCATTTT.

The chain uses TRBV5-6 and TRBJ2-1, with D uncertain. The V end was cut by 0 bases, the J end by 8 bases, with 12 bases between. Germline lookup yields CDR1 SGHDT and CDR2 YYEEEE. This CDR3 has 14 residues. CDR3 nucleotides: TGTGCCAGCAGCTTGGGTGGGGATTTCGATGAGCAGTTCTTC. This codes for CASSLGGDFDEQFF.

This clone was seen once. The chain's CDR3 is CASSWTSERSGSTDTQYF. The CDR3 nucleotides are TGTGCCAGCAGTTGGACTAGCGAACGCAGCGGGAGCACAGATACGCAGTATTTT. The chain uses TRBV2 and TRBJ2-3; 9 nucleotides line up with TRBD2. The CDR3 runs 18 residues. CDR1 and CDR2 (germline): SNHLY, FYNNEI. After removal of 5 bases from V and 0 bases from J, the junction contained 12 bases not matched to a gene. The full variable domain, its missing parts supplied by reference TRBV2 and TRBJ2-3, is EPEVTQTPSHQVTQMGQEVILRCVPISNHLYFYWYRQILGQKVEFLVSFYNNEISEKSEIFDDQFSVERPDGSNFTLKIRSTKLEDSAMYFCASSWTSERSGSTDTQYFGPGTRLTVL.

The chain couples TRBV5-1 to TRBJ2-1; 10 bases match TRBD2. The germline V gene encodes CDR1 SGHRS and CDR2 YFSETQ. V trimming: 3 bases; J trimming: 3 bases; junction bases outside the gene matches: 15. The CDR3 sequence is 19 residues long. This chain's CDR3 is CASSSVDKAGGNIYNEQFF. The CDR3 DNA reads TGCGCCAGCAGCTCGGTGGATAAAGCGGGGGGGAACATCTACAATGAGCAGTTCTTC.

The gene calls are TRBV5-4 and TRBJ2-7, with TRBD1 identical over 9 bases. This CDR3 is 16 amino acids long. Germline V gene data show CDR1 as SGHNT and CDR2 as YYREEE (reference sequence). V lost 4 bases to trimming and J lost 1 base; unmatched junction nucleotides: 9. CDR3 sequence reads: CASSPGPGQGSYEQYF. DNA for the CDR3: TGTGCCAGCAGCCCGGGACCGGGACAGGGTTCCTACGAGCAGTACTTC.

DNA for the CDR3: TGTGCCAGCAGCCCCACGTGGCGGGGGGGCCAAGAGACCCAGTACTTC. Residues: CASSPTWRGGQETQYF. The chain joins TRBV7-8 to TRBJ2-5; the match to TRBD2 covers 9 bases. The CDR3 loop spans 16 amino acids. CDR1 and CDR2 from the germline V gene are SGHVS and FQNEAQ. V dropped 5 bases and J dropped 1; count of bases not matched to a gene: 8.

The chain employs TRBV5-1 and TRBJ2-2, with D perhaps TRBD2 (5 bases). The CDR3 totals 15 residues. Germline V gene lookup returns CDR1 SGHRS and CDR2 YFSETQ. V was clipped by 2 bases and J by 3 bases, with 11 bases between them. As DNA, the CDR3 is TGCGCCAGCAGCTTCCGGGAACCCGACACCGGGGAGCTGTTTTTT. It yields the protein CASSFREPDTGELFF.

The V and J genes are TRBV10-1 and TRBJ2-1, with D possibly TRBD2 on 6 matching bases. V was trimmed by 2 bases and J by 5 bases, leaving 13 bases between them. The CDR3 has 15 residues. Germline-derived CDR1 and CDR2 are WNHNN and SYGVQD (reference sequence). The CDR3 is CASSEISAGHNEQFF. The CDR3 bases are TGCGCCAGCAGTGAGATTTCTGCGGGGCACAATGAGCAGTTCTTC.

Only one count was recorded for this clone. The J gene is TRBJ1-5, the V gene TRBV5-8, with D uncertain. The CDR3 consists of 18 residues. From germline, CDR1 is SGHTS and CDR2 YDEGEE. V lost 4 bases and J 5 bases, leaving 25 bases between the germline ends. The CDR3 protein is CASSPIGSPAVSDQPQHF. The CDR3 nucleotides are TGTGCCAGCAGCCCTATTGGGTCCCCGGCGGTATCCGATCAGCCCCAGCATTTT.